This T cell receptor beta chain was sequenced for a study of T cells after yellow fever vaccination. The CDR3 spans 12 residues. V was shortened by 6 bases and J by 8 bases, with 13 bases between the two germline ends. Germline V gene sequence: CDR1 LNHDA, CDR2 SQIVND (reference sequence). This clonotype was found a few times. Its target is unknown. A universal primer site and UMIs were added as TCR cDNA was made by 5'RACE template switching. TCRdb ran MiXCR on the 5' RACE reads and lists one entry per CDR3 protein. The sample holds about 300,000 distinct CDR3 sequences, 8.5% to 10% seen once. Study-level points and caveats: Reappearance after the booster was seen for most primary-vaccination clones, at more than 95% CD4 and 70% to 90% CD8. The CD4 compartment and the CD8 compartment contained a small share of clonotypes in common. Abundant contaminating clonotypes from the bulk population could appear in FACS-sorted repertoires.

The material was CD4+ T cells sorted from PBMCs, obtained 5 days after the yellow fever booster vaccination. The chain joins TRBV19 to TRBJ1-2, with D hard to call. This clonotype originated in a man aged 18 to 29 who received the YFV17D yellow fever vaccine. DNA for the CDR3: TGTGCCAGTAGGTTGGGTACGGAAGGCTACACCTTC. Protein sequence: CASRLGTEGYTF.